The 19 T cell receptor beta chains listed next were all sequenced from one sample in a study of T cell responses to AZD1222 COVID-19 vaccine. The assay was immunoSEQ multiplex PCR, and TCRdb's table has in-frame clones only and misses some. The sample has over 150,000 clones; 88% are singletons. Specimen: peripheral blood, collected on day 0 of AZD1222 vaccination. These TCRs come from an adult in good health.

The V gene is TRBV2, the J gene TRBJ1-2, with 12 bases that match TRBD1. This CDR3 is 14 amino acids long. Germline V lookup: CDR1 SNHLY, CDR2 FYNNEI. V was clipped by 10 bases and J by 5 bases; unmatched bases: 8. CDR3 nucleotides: TGTGCCACCACGGGACAGGGGGCTGGGTATGGCTACACCTTC. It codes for CATTGQGAGYGYTF.

The DNA of the CDR3 is TGTGCCAGCAGGAACCCTTCTGGAGGGGGGGGGACAGATACGCAGTATTTT. Translated, it gives CASRNPSGGGGTDTQYF. The gene calls are TRBV2 and TRBJ2-3, with D maybe TRBD2 (7 bases). Between the trimmed V and J ends, which lost 6 bases and 3 bases, there was a span of 22 bases. This CDR3 contains 17 residues. Germline lookup yields CDR1 SNHLY and CDR2 FYNNEI.

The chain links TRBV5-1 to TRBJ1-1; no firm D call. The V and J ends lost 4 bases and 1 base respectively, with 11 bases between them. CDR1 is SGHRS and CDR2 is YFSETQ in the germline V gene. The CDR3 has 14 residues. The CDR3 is CASSPLSPNTEAFF. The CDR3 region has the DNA TGCGCCAGCAGCCCCCTTTCCCCGAACACTGAAGCTTTCTTT.

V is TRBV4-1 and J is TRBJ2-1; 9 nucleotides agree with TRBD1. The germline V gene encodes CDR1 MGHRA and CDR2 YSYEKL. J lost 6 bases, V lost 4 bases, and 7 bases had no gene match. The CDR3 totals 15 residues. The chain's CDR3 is CASSPRDRVGNEQFF. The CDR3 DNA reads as TGCGCCAGCAGCCCCCGGGACAGGGTGGGCAATGAGCAGTTCTTC.

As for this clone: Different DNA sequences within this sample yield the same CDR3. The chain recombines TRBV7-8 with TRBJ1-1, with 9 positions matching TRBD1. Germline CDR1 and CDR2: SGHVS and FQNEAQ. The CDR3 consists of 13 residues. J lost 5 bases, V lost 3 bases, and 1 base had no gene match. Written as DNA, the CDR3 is TGTGCCAGCAGCTTGACAGGGGGGACTGAAGCTTTCTTT. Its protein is CASSLTGGTEAFF.

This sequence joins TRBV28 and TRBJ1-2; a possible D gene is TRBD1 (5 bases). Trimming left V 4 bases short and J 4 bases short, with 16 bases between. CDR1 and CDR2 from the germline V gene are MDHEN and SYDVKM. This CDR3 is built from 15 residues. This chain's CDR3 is CASSSGQGVFYGYTF. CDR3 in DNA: TGTGCCAGCAGTTCCGGGCAGGGAGTTTTCTATGGCTACACCTTC.

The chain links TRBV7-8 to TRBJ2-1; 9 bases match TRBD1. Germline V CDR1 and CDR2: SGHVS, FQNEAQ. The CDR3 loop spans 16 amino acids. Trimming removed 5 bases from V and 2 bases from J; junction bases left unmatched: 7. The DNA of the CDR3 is TGTGCCAGCAGCCCCACAGGGGGCTTCGCCTACAATGAGCAGTTCTTC. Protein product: CASSPTGGFAYNEQFF.

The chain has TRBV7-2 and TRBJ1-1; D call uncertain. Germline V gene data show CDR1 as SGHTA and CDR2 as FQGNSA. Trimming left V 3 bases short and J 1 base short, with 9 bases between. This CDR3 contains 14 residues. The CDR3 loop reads CASSFSGGNTEAFF. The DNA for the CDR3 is TGTGCCAGCAGCTTCTCAGGTGGGAACACTGAAGCTTTCTTT.

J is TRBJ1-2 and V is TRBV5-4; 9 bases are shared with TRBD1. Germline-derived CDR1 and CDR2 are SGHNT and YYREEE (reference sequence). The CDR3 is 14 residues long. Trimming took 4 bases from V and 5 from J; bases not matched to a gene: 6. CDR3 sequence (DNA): TGTGCCAGCAGCCTACAGGGGGCTGGATATGGCTACACCTTC. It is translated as CASSLQGAGYGYTF.

The CDR3 DNA reads TGCGCCAGCAGCCCCTCCGGGGGGCGAACCTACGAGCAGTACTTC. It encodes CASSPSGGRTYEQYF. The chain is built from TRBV4-1 and TRBJ2-7, with D possibly being TRBD2 (7 bases). Germline V gives CDR1 MGHRA, CDR2 YSYEKL. The CDR3 extends over 15 amino acids. Trimming left V 4 bases short and J 2 bases short, with 15 bases between.

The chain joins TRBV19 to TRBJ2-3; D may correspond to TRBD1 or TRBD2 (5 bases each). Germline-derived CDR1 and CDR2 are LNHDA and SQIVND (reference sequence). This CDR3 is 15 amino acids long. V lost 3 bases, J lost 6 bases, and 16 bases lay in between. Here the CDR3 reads CASSIRGPARDTQYF. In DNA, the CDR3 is TGTGCCAGTAGTATCCGGGGACCCGCCCGGGATACGCAGTATTTT.

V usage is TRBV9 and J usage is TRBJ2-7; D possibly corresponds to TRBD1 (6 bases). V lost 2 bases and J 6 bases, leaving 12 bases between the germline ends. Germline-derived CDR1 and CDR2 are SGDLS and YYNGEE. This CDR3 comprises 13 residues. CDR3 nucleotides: TGTGCCAGCAGCGTTGCAGGGGTCGGCGAGCAGTACTTC. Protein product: CASSVAGVGEQYF.

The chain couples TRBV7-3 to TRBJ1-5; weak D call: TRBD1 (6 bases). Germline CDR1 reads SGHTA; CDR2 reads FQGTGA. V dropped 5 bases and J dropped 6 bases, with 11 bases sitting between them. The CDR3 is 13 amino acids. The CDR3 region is CASSKGTPQPQHF. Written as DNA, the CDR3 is TGTGCCAGCAGCAAAGGGACACCTCAGCCCCAGCATTTT.

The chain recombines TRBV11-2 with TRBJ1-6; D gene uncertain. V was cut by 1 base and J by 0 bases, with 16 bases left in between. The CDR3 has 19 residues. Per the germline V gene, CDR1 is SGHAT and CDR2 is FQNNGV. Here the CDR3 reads CASSLVTGFFSSYNSPLHF. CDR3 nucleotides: TGTGCCAGCAGCTTAGTAACTGGGTTCTTCAGCTCCTATAATTCACCCCTCCACTTT.

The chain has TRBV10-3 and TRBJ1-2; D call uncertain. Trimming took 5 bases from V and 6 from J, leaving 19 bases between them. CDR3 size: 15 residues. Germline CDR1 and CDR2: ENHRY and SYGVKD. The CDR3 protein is CAISLNGPLGDGYTF. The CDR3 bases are TGTGCCATCAGTCTGAACGGGCCCCTTGGGGATGGCTACACCTTC.

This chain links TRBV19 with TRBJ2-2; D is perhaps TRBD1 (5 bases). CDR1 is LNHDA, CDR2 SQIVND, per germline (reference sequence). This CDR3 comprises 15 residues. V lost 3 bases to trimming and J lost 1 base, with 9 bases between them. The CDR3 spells CASSIGQGNTGELFF. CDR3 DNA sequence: TGTGCCAGTAGTATCGGGCAGGGGAACACCGGGGAGCTGTTTTTT.

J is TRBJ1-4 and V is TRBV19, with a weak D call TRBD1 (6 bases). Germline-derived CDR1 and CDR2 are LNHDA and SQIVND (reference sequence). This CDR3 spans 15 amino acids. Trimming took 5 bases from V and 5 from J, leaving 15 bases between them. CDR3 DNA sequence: TGTGCCAGTAGTCAGCGCCGGGGGGGCAATGAAAAACTGTTTTTT. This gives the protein CASSQRRGGNEKLFF.

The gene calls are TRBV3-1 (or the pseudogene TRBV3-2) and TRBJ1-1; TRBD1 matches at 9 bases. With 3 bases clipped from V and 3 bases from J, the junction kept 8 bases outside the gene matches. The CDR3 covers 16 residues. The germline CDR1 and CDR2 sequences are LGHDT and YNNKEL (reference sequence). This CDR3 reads CASSHSTGGSYTEAFF. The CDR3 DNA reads TGTGCCAGCAGCCACTCAACAGGGGGCAGTTACACTGAAGCTTTCTTT.

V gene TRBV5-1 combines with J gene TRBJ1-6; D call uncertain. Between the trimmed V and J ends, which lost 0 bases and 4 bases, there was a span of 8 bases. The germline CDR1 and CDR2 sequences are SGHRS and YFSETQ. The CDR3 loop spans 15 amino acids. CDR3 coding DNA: TGCGCCAGCAGCTTGGACGGTTTTTATAATTCACCCCTCCACTTT. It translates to CASSLDGFYNSPLHF.